This TCR beta chain derives from a study of cytomegalovirus exposure and HLA in healthy donors. The PCR had 60 Vbeta and 13 Jbeta primers. Profiling relied on immunoSEQ multiplex PCR, and the TCRdb table lists in-frame clones only, not all of them. The table includes about 110,000 clones, less than 85% detected once. With respect to this clone: Antigen specificity is unknown.

Overall study results and limits: The authors enumerated roughly 160 TCR beta chains as linked to cytomegalovirus. An apparent linkage of common viral pathogens to several of the most significant clusters emerged in a later analysis. Some V segments, TRBV6-2 and TRBV6-3 among them, were indistinguishable and were therefore excluded.

Trimming shortened V by 1 base and J by 9 bases, and 10 bases separated the two germline ends. The germline V gene has CDR1 GTSNPN and CDR2 SVGIG (reference sequence). This CDR3 spans 12 amino acids. The clonotype was recovered from a woman in her forties in good health and CMV-seropositive. The chain couples TRBV30 to TRBJ1-5; D is unresolved. The sequencing sample was made of PBMCs. The CDR3 is CAWSAPFLPQHF. In DNA, the CDR3 is TGTGCCTGGAGTGCCCCCTTCCTGCCCCAGCATTTT.